These 9 T cell receptor beta chains originate from one sample sequenced in a study of blood T cells in healthy people across ages. A second PCR, run for about 6 to 11 cycles, used a sample-barcoded 5' primer plus a J-beta primer mix. TCRdb processed the 5' RACE reads anew with MiXCR; each CDR3 protein has one entry. The table lists 1.5 million to 2 million distinct CDR3 sequences, about 49% of them singletons. Material: blood. Source of these receptors: a woman in her thirties or forties in good health.

The chain couples TRBV20-1 to TRBJ2-1, with 8 bases identical to TRBD2. The CDR3 loop spans 15 amino acids. V dropped 3 bases and J dropped 8; count of bases not matched to a gene: 12. CDR1 is DFQATT, CDR2 SNEGSKA, per germline (reference sequence). The CDR3 nucleotides are TGCAGTGCTAGCATCTTCCCGGGACTAGTGGATGAGCAGTTCTTC. It specifies CSASIFPGLVDEQFF.

This clonotype showed up just a few times. The chain employs TRBV7-2 and TRBJ2-3; 7 positions match TRBD2. Germline V gene data show CDR1 as SGHTA and CDR2 as FQGNSA. The length of the CDR3 is 17 residues. V lost 2 bases to trimming and J lost 0 bases; unmatched junction nucleotides: 8. The CDR3 sequence: CASSLITGGLSTDTQYF. CDR3 sequence (DNA): TGTGCCAGCAGCTTAATCACGGGGGGTTTAAGCACAGATACGCAGTATTTT.

V and J are TRBV20-1 and TRBJ2-7; 10 positions agree with TRBD1. V gave up 3 bases and J gave up 6 bases; unmatched junction bases: 8. The CDR3 contains 14 residues. Germline CDR1 DFQATT, CDR2 SNEGSKA (reference sequence). The DNA for the CDR3 is TGCAGTGCTAGGGGGGGACAGGGGATCTGCGAGCAGTACTTC. Translating it yields CSARGGQGICEQYF.

The chain links TRBV28 to TRBJ2-5; 8 bases fit TRBD2. CDR3 size: 17 residues. The V segment lost 3 bases and the J segment 1 base; nucleotides outside the gene matches: 10. Looked up from germline, CDR1 is MDHEN and CDR2 is SYDVKM. The CDR3 nucleotides read TGTGCCAGCAGTTTCGTCCGCGGAGCGGGGGTCCAAGAGACCCAGTACTTC. It is translated as CASSFVRGAGVQETQYF.

This sequence joins TRBV3-1 and TRBJ2-7; TRBD2 might be the D (7 bases). CDR3 size: 18 residues. Looked up from germline, CDR1 is LGHDT and CDR2 is YNNKEL (reference sequence). V was cut by 4 bases and J by 2 bases, with 24 bases left in between. The CDR3 DNA reads as TGTGCCAGCAGCCCAGGGGTGTCGCGGGGGACCATTACCTACGAGCAGTACTTC. Protein sequence: CASSPGVSRGTITYEQYF.

The chain uses TRBV6-2 or TRBV6-3 and TRBJ2-1; 7 nucleotides line up with TRBD2. Germline V gene lookup returns CDR1 MNHEY and CDR2 SVGEGT. This CDR3 has 15 residues. V dropped 2 bases and J dropped 2; count of bases not matched to a gene: 3. The CDR3 is CASSYQRGTYNEQFF. The CDR3 DNA is TGTGCCAGCAGTTACCAGCGGGGAACCTACAATGAGCAGTTCTTC.

This chain links TRBV6-1 with TRBJ2-7; 8 nucleotides line up with TRBD2. The end of the DNA aligns better with TRBJ2-5, so the J call may be wrong. Germline V gene lookup returns CDR1 MNHNS and CDR2 SASEGT. There are 17 residues in the CDR3. This CDR3 is CASSEDTAGGALETQYF. The DNA of the CDR3 is TGTGCCAGCAGTGAAGATACGGCGGGGGGTGCGTTGGAGACCCAGTACTTC.

The chain carries TRBV20-1 and TRBJ1-4; D is unclear. The CDR3 is made up of 14 amino acids. Between the trimmed V and J ends, which lost 3 bases and 3 bases, there was a span of 11 bases. From germline, CDR1 is DFQATT and CDR2 SNEGSKA (reference sequence). CDR3 loop: CSASWFQSNEKLFF. Here the CDR3 DNA reads TGCAGTGCTAGTTGGTTCCAATCTAATGAAAAACTGTTTTTT.

This clonotype was counted between two and nine times. The rearrangement uses TRBV6-6 and TRBJ1-2; the D is unclear. V was clipped by 2 bases and J by 6 bases, with 7 bases between them. The CDR3 length is 12 residues. Germline CDR1 is MNHNY and CDR2 is SVGAGI (reference sequence). This CDR3 is CASSYLSDGYTF. DNA of the CDR3: TGTGCCAGCAGTTACCTTTCGGATGGCTACACCTTC.